This T cell receptor (beta chain) was identified during a study of response to subunit inactivated influenza vaccine (dated by TCRdb to about 2018). In terms of the full investigation: The study used deep quantitative T cell receptor repertoire profiling to track responses to a trivalent subunit inactivated influenza vaccine.

This clonotype has just a few counts. Its target antigen remains unknown. Base qualities are not at hand, and no much larger clone is one base apart. Study-level results and caveats: The authors suggested that each seasonal influenza vaccination may recruit only a limited number of new T cells.

Library prep was done by RT-PCR. The reads were generated on an Illumina HiSeq 2500. TCRdb itself trimmed the public reads at Q25 with fastp, ran MiXCR and retained productive beta chains. Every distinct CDR3 protein forms one entry, paired with its most common genes and DNA. This sample lists 650,000 to 800,000 distinct CDR3 sequences; approximately 15% were detected once. The top ten clonotypes cover 5.5% to 8% of the sample. From the cysteine up to the phenylalanine, the CDR3 has a length of 15 residues. The only DNA kept is the CDR3, 45 bases in frame from the first base. The germline V gene provides CDR1 SQVTM and CDR2 ANQGSEA. V has 8 bases trimmed and J has 6 bases trimmed; junction bases matching no gene number 14.

The sequence links TRBV29-1 to TRBJ2-2; 8 middle bases align to TRBD2. The receptor was derived from a man in his fifties who received an inactivated influenza vaccine. Donor details come from another sample of the same person, matched by shared clones. Sequencing was performed on PBMCs from blood, taken roughly 15 days before vaccination. The sequenced DNA is TGCAGCACCAGACTAGCGATTATTCTTCCCGGGGAGCTGTTTTTT. Protein translation: CSTRLAIILPGELFF.